This T cell receptor beta chain was recorded in a study of cytomegalovirus exposure and HLA in healthy donors. The PCR ran on 60 Vbeta and 13 Jbeta primers. Generated by immunoSEQ multiplex PCR, the TCRdb table keeps only in-frame clones and is missing some. Of about 180,000 clones listed, more than 80% are singletons. As to this clone: What it binds is unknown.

Study-wide results and caveats: The study designated 150 to 200 TCR beta chains cytomegalovirus-associated. Trimming of TCR beta V- and J-genes showed a link, identified in a later analysis, to a missense DCLRE1C variant. While the bulk of TCR sequences proved rare, some public TCRs turned up in many donors. An analysis that was carried out later associated about 17,000 TCR beta sequences with HLA alleles at 0.05 false discovery rate.

Sequenced sample: PBMCs. The clonotype originates from a woman between 18 and 29 years old in good health and CMV-seropositive.

CDR3 region: CASSLDRYNEQFF. The DNA for the CDR3 is TGTGCCAGCAGCCTTGACAGGTACAATGAGCAGTTCTTC. The chain carries TRBV9 and TRBJ2-1; a weak D match, TRBD1 (6 bases). This CDR3 contains 13 residues. V lost 4 bases and J 4 bases, leaving 9 bases between the germline ends. Germline V gives CDR1 SGDLS, CDR2 YYNGEE.